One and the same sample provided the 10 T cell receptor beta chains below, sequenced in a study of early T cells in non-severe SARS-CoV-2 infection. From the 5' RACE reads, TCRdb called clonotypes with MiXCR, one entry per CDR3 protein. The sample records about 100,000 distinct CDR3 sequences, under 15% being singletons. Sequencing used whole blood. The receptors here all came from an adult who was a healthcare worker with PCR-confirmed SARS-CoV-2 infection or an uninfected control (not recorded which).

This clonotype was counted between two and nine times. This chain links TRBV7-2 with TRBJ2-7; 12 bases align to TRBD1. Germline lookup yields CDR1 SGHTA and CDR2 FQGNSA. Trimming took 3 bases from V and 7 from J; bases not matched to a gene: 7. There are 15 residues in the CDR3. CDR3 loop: CASSLGQGAREEQYF. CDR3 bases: TGTGCCAGCAGCTTGGGACAGGGGGCGCGAGAAGAGCAGTACTTC.

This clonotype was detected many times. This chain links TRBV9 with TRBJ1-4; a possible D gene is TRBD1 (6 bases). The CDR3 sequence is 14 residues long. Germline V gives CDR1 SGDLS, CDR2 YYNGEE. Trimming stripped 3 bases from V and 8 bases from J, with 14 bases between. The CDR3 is CASSAGQTREKLFF. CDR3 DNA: TGTGCCAGCAGCGCCGGACAGACTAGAGAAAAACTGTTTTTT.

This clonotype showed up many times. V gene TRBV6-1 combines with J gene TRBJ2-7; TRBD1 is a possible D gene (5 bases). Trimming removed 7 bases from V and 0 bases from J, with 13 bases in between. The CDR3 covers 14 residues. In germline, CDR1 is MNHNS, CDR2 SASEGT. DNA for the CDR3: TGTGCCAGCATCCCCCGACAGAGCTCCTACGAGCAGTACTTC. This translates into CASIPRQSSYEQYF.

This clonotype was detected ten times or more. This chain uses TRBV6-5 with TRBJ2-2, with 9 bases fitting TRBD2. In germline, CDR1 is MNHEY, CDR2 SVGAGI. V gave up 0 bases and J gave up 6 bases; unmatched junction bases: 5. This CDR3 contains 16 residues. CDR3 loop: CASSYSVSGRPGELFF. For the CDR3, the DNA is TGTGCCAGCAGTTACTCTGTTAGCGGGAGACCCGGGGAGCTGTTTTTT.

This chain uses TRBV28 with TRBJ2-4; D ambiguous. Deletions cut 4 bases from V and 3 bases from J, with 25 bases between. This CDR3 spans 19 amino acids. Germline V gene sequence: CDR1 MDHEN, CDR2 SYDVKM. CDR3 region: CASSSPTQFQRIGKNIQYF. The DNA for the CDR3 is TGTGCCAGCAGTTCGCCAACCCAGTTCCAAAGGATAGGCAAAAACATTCAGTACTTC.

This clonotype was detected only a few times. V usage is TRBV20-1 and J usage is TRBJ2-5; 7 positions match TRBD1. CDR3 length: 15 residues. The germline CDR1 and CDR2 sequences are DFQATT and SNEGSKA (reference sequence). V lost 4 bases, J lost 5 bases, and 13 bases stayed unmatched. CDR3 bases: TGCAGTGCTATTTCCCCGGGACAGATAGGGGAGACCCAGTACTTC. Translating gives CSAISPGQIGETQYF.

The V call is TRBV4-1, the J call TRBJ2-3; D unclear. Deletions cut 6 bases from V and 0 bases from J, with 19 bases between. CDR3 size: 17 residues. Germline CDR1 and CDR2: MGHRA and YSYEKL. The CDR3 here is CASSLLVMAGSTDTQYF. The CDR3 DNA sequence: TGCGCCAGCAGTCTCCTTGTTATGGCTGGGAGCACAGATACGCAGTATTTT.

The chain's CDR3 is CASSQTGANTGELFF. In DNA form, the CDR3 reads TGCGCCAGCAGCCAGACAGGGGCGAACACCGGGGAGCTGTTTTTT. The chain links TRBV4-1 to TRBJ2-2; 8 positions match TRBD1. CDR3 size: 15 residues. The V gene end was trimmed by 3 bases and the J gene end by 0 bases; junction bases not matched to a gene: 0. Germline V gives CDR1 MGHRA, CDR2 YSYEKL.

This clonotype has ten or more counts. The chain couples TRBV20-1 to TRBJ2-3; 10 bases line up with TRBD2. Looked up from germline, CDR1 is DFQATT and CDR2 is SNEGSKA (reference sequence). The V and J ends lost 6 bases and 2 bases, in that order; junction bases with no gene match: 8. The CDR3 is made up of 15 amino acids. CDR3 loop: CSATSTSGITDTQYF. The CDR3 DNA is TGCAGTGCCACGTCCACTAGCGGGATCACAGATACGCAGTATTTT.

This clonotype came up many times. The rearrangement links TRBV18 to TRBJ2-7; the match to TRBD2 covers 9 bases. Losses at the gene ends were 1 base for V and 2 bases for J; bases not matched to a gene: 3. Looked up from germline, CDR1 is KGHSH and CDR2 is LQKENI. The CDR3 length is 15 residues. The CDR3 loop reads CASSPRLAETYEQYF. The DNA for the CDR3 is TGTGCCAGCTCACCACGACTAGCGGAAACCTACGAGCAGTACTTC.